The TCR beta chain described here comes from a study of beta chain features in type 1 diabetes. General study points: VDJ junctions sequenced from type 1 diabetes patients showed fewer insertions and more deletions. A potential PCR bias toward shorter templates would be equal in patient and control samples. Researchers report that Type 1 diabetes patients had moderately but significantly shorter TCRB CDR3s across all four CD4+ subsets.

Expressed TCRB transcripts were sequenced after all isolated RNA was converted to cDNA. Measured with immunoSEQ multiplex PCR; TCRdb has only the in-frame clones, and not every one. Among approximately 600,000 clones, over 10% were seen once, and the ten largest hold around 0.12%. Researchers reported sorting CD4+ naive, central memory, regulatory and stem cell-like memory cells via CD45RO/CCR7/CD25/CD127/CD95/CD27. As concerns this clone: Its antigen is currently unknown. The same CDR3 is also encoded by other DNA sequences in this sample.

This sequence originates from a man between 25 and 39 years old with type 1 diabetes. Sequencing was carried out using naive CD4+ T cells from blood.

The DNA of the CDR3 is TGTGCCAGCAGTTTAGGACAGGGTACCCAGCCCCAGCATTTT. Its protein is CASSLGQGTQPQHF. V gene TRBV28 combines with J gene TRBJ1-5; TRBD1 matches at 8 bases. The CDR3 runs 14 residues. V trimming: 2 bases; J trimming: 7 bases; junction bases outside the gene matches: 4. CDR1 MDHEN and CDR2 SYDVKM come from the germline V gene. Supplemented by reference TRBV28 and TRBJ1-5, the full variable domain reads DVKVTQSSRYLVKRTGEKVFLECVQDMDHENMFWYRQDPGLGLRLIYFSYDVKMKEKGDIPEGYSVSREKKERFSLILESASTNQTSMYLCASSLGQGTQPQHFGDGTRLSIL.